This note documents a single TCR beta chain sequence. What it binds is not known. Some clones are missing from TCRdb's copy, which holds only in-frame ones; the method was immunoSEQ multiplex PCR. The sample holds more than 300,000 clones, about nine tenths seen once. These data are taken from a study of cytomegalovirus exposure and HLA in healthy donors. Across the whole study: The approximately 600 first-cohort repertoires shared a platform with the approximately 110 validation repertoires, as reported in a later analysis. Study outcomes and limitations: Cytomegalovirus-associated status was assigned to roughly 160 TCR beta chains.

The CDR3 is made up of 14 amino acids. V gave up 3 bases and J gave up 4 bases; unmatched junction bases: 3. Germline V gene sequence: CDR1 SGHNT, CDR2 YYREEE (reference sequence). V usage is TRBV5-4 and J usage is TRBJ2-7; 11 bases fit TRBD2. The sample consisted of PBMCs. This clonotype was obtained from a woman younger than 30 in good health and CMV-seronegative. CDR3 sequence: CASSSSGGLYEQYF. Written as DNA, the CDR3 is TGTGCCAGCAGCTCTAGCGGGGGGTTATACGAGCAGTACTTC.